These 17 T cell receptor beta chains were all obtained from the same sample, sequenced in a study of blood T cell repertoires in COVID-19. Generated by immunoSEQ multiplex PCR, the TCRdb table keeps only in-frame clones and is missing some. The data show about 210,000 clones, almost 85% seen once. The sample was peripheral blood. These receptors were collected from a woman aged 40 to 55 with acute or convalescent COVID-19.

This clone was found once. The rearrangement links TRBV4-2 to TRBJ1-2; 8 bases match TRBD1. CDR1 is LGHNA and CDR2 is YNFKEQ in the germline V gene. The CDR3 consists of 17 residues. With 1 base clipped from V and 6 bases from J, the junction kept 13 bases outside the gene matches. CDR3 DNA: TGTGCCAGCAGCCAAGCTCTAACCCACAGGGGGGAGCATGGCTACACCTTC. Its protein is CASSQALTHRGEHGYTF.

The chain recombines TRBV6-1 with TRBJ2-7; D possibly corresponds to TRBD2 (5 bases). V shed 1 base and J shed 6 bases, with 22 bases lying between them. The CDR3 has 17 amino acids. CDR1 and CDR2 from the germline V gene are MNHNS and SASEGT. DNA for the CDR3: TGTGCCAGCAGTGAAGGAGGGTATGCTTTGACGAGAGGCGAGCAGTACTTC. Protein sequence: CASSEGGYALTRGEQYF.

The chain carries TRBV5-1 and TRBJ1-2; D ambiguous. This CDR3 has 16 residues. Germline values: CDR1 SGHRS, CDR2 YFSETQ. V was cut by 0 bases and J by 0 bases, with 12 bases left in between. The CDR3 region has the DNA TGCGCCAGCAGCTTGGTAGTCAGACATGCTAACTATGGCTACACCTTC. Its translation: CASSLVVRHANYGYTF.

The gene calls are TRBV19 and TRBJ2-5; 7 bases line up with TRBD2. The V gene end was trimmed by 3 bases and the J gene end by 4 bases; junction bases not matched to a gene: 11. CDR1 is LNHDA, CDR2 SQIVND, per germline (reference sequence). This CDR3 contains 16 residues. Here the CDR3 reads CASSMRRRERGETQYF. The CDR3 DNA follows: TGTGCCAGTAGTATGCGTCGGCGGGAGAGGGGAGAGACCCAGTACTTC.

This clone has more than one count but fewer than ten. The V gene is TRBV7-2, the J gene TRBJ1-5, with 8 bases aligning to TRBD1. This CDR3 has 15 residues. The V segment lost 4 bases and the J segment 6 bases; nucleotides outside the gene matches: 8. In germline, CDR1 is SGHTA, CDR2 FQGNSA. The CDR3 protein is CASSSDRGIGQPQHF. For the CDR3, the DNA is TGTGCCAGCAGCTCAGACAGGGGAATTGGTCAGCCCCAGCATTTT.

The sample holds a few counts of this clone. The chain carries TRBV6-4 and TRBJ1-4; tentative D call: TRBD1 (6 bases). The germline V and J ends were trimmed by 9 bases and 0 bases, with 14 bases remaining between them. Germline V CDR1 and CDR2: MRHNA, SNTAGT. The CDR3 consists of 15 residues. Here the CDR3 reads CARKTGPATNEKLFF. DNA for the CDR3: TGTGCCAGAAAGACAGGACCTGCAACTAATGAAAAACTGTTTTTT.

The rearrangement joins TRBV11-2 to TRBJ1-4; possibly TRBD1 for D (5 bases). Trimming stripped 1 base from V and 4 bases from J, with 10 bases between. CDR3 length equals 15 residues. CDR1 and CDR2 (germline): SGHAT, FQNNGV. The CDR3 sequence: CASSLAAGLNEKLFF. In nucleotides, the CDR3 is TGTGCCAGCAGCTTAGCTGCAGGGCTTAATGAAAAACTGTTTTTT.

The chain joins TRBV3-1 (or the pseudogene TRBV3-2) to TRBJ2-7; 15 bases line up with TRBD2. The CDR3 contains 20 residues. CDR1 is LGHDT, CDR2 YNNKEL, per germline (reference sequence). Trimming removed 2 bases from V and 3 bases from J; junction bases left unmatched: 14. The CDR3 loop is CASSQPTGTSGRLGHYEQYF. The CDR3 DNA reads TGTGCCAGCAGCCAACCTACCGGGACTAGCGGGAGGTTAGGCCACTACGAGCAGTACTTC.

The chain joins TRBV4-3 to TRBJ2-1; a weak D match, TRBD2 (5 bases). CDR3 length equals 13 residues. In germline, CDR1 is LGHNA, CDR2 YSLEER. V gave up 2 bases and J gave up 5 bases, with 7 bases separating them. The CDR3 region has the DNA TGCGCCAGCAGCCAACGACTAAACAATGAGCAGTTCTTC. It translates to CASSQRLNNEQFF.

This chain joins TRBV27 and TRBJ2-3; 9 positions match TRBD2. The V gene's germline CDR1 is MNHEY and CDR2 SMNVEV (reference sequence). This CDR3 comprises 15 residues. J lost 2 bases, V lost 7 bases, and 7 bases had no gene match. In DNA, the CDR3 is TGTGCCAGCAACCCGGGACTAGCTCCCACAGATACGCAGTATTTT. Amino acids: CASNPGLAPTDTQYF.

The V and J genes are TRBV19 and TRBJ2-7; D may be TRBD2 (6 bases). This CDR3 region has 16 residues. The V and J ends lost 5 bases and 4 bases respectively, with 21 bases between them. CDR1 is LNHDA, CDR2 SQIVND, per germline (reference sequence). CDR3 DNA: TGTGCCAGTAGTCCCGGGACTCCACGTTGGAAATACGAGCAGTACTTC. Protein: CASSPGTPRWKYEQYF. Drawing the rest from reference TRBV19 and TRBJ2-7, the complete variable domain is DGGITQSPKYLFRKEGQNVTLSCEQNLNHDAMYWYRQDPGQGLRLIYYSQIVNDFQKGDIAEGYSVSREKKESFPLTVTSAQKNPTAFYLCASSPGTPRWKYEQYFGPGTRLTVT.

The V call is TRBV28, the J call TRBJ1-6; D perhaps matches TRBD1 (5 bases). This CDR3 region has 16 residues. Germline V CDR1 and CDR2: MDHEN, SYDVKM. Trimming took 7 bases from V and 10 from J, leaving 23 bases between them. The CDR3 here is CASTFTYDSLRSPLHF. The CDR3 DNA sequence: TGTGCCAGCACCTTTACCTACGACAGTTTAAGGTCACCCCTCCACTTT.

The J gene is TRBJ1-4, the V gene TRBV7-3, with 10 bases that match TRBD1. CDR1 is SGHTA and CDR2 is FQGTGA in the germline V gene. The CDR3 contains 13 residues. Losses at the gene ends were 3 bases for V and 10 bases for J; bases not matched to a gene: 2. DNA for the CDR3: TGTGCCAGCAGCTTTGGACAGGGGGGAAAACTGTTTTTT. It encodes CASSFGQGGKLFF.

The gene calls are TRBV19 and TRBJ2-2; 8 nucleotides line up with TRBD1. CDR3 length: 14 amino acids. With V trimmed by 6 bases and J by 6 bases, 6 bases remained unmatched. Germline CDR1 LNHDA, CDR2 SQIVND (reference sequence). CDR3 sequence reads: CASRGQVRAGELFF. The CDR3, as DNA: TGTGCCAGTAGGGGACAGGTTCGGGCCGGGGAGCTGTTTTTT.

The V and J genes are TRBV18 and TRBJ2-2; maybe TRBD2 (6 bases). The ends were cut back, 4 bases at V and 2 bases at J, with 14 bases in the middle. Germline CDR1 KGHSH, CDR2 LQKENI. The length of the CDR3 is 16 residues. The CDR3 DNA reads TGTGCCAGCTCACATTTTCTAGCGAGTAACACCGGGGAGCTGTTTTTT. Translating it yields CASSHFLASNTGELFF.

The CDR3 region has the DNA TGCGCCAGCAGCCAAGATAGGACAACCTACGAGCAGTACTTC. Amino acid sequence: CASSQDRTTYEQYF. The V gene is TRBV4-1, the J gene TRBJ2-7; tentatively, D is TRBD1 (5 bases). The V and J ends lost 0 bases and 2 bases respectively, with 8 bases between them. CDR1 and CDR2 (germline): MGHRA, YSYEKL. CDR3 length: 14 amino acids.

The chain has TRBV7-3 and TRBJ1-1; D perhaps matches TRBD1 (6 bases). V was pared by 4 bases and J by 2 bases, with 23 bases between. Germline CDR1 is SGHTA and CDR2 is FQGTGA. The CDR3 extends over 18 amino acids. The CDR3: CASSYIKTNRTVNTEAFF. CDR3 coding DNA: TGTGCCAGCAGCTATATTAAGACCAATCGGACAGTTAACACTGAAGCTTTCTTT.